Below, 27 T cell receptor beta chains from the same sample are listed, as sequenced in a study of T cell clones after liver transplantation. Using immunoSEQ multiplex PCR, the repertoire was profiled, and TCRdb retains in-frame clones only, with some absent. Of about 76,000 clones detected, roughly 85% appear once; the ten largest clones hold 2.5% to 3.5%. The sequencing here drew on CD4+ T cells from blood, taken at the 22-month timepoint. Every receptor here comes from a human patient who received a liver transplant. Certain T cells may be donor cells from the graft.

The genes are TRBV27 and TRBJ2-3; D perhaps matches TRBD1 (5 bases). The CDR3 totals 15 residues. Looked up from germline, CDR1 is MNHEY and CDR2 is SMNVEV (reference sequence). V lost 7 bases and J lost 0, with 14 bases in between. In DNA, the CDR3 is TGTGCCAGCACCTTACAGGATCCTAGCACAGATACGCAGTATTTT. It yields the protein CASTLQDPSTDTQYF.

V and J are TRBV7-9 and TRBJ2-1; 9 nucleotides align to TRBD1. Germline V CDR1 and CDR2: SEHNR, FQNEAQ (reference sequence). Trimming took 5 bases from V and 5 from J; bases not matched to a gene: 10. This CDR3 region has 16 residues. The CDR3 spells CASSPLLGDRDNEQFF. The DNA of the CDR3 is TGTGCCAGCAGCCCCCTGCTCGGGGACAGGGACAATGAGCAGTTCTTC.

The chain couples TRBV6-5 to TRBJ1-1; tentatively, D is TRBD1 (5 bases). The V gene lost 0 bases and the J gene lost 4 bases, with 15 bases spanning the gap. The length of the CDR3 is 16 residues. The germline V gene encodes CDR1 MNHEY and CDR2 SVGAGI. The CDR3 spells CASSYSMGPGVTEAFF. The CDR3 DNA follows: TGTGCCAGCAGTTACTCGATGGGGCCAGGAGTCACTGAAGCTTTCTTT.

This chain uses TRBV7-2 with TRBJ2-7, with 7 positions matching TRBD2. From germline, CDR1 is SGHTA and CDR2 FQGNSA. Germline trimming cut 1 base from V and 0 bases from J; bases unmatched to any gene: 3. The CDR3 runs 15 residues. CDR3 in amino acids: CASSLVAGISYEQYF. The CDR3 DNA sequence: TGTGCCAGCAGCTTAGTAGCGGGCATCTCCTACGAGCAGTACTTC. The variable domain in full, completed from reference TRBV7-2 and TRBJ2-7, reads GAGVSQSPSNKVTEKGKDVELRCDPISGHTALYWYRQSLGQGLEFLIYFQGNSAPDKSGLPSDRFSAERTGGSVSTLTIQRTQQEDSAVYLCASSLVAGISYEQYFGPGTRLTVT.

V is TRBV7-2 and J is TRBJ2-5; 11 nucleotides match TRBD2. V was pared by 0 bases and J by 1 base, with 13 bases of the junction left unmatched. From germline, CDR1 is SGHTA and CDR2 FQGNSA. This CDR3 contains 20 residues. The CDR3 is CASSLALSTSGSGGQETQYF. In nucleotides, the CDR3 is TGTGCCAGCAGCTTAGCGCTTTCAACTAGCGGGAGTGGAGGCCAAGAGACCCAGTACTTC. Full variable domain (missing parts from reference TRBV7-2 and TRBJ2-5): GAGVSQSPSNKVTEKGKDVELRCDPISGHTALYWYRQSLGQGLEFLIYFQGNSAPDKSGLPSDRFSAERTGGSVSTLTIQRTQQEDSAVYLCASSLALSTSGSGGQETQYFGPGTRLLVL.

The chain carries TRBV30 and TRBJ1-2, with D possibly being TRBD1 (5 bases). The germline V gene has CDR1 GTSNPN and CDR2 SVGIG (reference sequence). This CDR3 has 13 residues. Trimming took 4 bases from V and 4 from J, leaving 13 bases between them. Written as DNA, the CDR3 is TGTGCCTGGACCAGGGATAAGGTCTATGGCTACACCTTC. It codes for CAWTRDKVYGYTF.

The V gene is TRBV5-1, the J gene TRBJ1-2; 11 bases are shared with TRBD1. CDR1 is SGHRS, CDR2 YFSETQ, per germline. Losses at the gene ends were 4 bases for V and 8 bases for J; bases not matched to a gene: 10. This CDR3 has 15 amino acids. This CDR3 is CASSKDRGLELGYTF. The CDR3 DNA reads TGCGCCAGCAGCAAGGACAGGGGGCTAGAATTGGGCTACACCTTC.

The V gene is TRBV4-1, the J gene TRBJ1-4; unclear D gene. Per the germline V gene, CDR1 is MGHRA and CDR2 is YSYEKL. V lost 1 base, J lost 8 bases, and 5 bases lay in between. The CDR3 loop spans 12 amino acids. CDR3 sequence (DNA): TGCGCCAGCAGCCAAGCTCACGAAAAACTGTTTTTT. This codes for CASSQAHEKLFF.

J is TRBJ1-4 and V is TRBV27; D call uncertain. CDR1 is MNHEY, CDR2 SMNVEV, per germline (reference sequence). V was trimmed by 5 bases and J by 0 bases, leaving 19 bases between them. The CDR3 spans 18 residues. The CDR3 here is CASSTGRRTSATNEKLFF. DNA for the CDR3: TGTGCCAGCAGTACCGGGCGACGTACTTCTGCAACTAATGAAAAACTGTTTTTT.

The CDR3 DNA sequence: TGTGCCAGCAGCCAAGAGCTCAGCTCGGCGAATTTCTTT. It codes for CASSQELSSANFF. The rearrangement joins TRBV14 to TRBJ1-1; D gene unclear. With 0 bases removed from V and 13 bases from J, the gap between germline ends came to 15 bases. The V gene's germline CDR1 is SGHDN and CDR2 FVKESK. This CDR3 has 13 residues.

This clone appeared once. The chain links TRBV6-5 to TRBJ1-1, with D unclear. Trimming took 2 bases from V and 3 from J, leaving 7 bases between them. Germline CDR1 is MNHEY and CDR2 is SVGAGI. The CDR3 length is 13 residues. This chain's CDR3 is CASSYQRDTEAFF. The DNA for the CDR3 is TGTGCCAGCAGTTACCAGAGGGACACTGAAGCTTTCTTT.

This sequence joins TRBV7-2 and TRBJ1-1, with D uncertain. Per germline, CDR1 SGHTA and CDR2 FQGNSA. This CDR3 is built from 14 residues. Trimming cost V 5 bases and J 4 bases, with 14 bases left between them. The CDR3 sequence: CASSPPQERTEAFF. CDR3 sequence (DNA): TGTGCCAGCAGCCCCCCCCAGGAACGCACTGAAGCTTTCTTT.

V is TRBV7-2 and J is TRBJ2-2; D possibly corresponds to TRBD2 (5 bases). This CDR3 is 16 amino acids long. Germline lookup yields CDR1 SGHTA and CDR2 FQGNSA. The germline V and J ends were trimmed by 5 bases and 0 bases, with 13 bases remaining between them. The CDR3 DNA sequence: TGTGCCAGCAGCGCCCACGGCGGGTCGAACACCGGGGAGCTGTTTTTT. This translates into CASSAHGGSNTGELFF.

The V and J genes are TRBV10-1 and TRBJ1-5, with TRBD1 matching over 10 bases. Germline V CDR1 and CDR2: WNHNN, SYGVQD (reference sequence). With 8 bases clipped from V and 2 bases from J, the junction kept 9 bases outside the gene matches. CDR3 size: 16 residues. The CDR3 bases are TGCGCCAGCCAACCGGGACAGGGGAAGGGCAATCAGCCCCAGCATTTT. This sequence encodes CASQPGQGKGNQPQHF.

The table lists this clone with a count of one. The chain links TRBV4-3 to TRBJ1-5; D uncertain. Trimming took 4 bases from V and 1 from J, leaving 5 bases between them. CDR3 size: 13 residues. The germline CDR1 and CDR2 sequences are LGHNA and YSLEER. CDR3 DNA sequence: TGCGCCAGCAGCCTGCAGAGCAATCAGCCCCAGCATTTT. Its translation: CASSLQSNQPQHF.

The chain links TRBV5-4 to TRBJ2-5; 8 bases are shared with TRBD1. From germline, CDR1 is SGHNT and CDR2 YYREEE (reference sequence). There are 14 residues in the CDR3. The ends lost 3 bases at V and 2 bases at J; junction bases unmatched: 3. CDR3 in amino acids: CASSSTGAQETQYF. Here the CDR3 DNA reads TGTGCCAGCAGCTCGACAGGGGCACAAGAGACCCAGTACTTC. The full variable domain, in which reference TRBV5-4 and TRBJ2-5 provide the parts outside the CDR3, is ETGVTQSPTHLIKTRGQQVTLRCSSQSGHNTVSWYQQALGQGPQFIFQYYREEENGRGNFPPRFSGLQFPNYSSELNVNALELDDSALYLCASSSTGAQETQYFGPGTRLLVL.

The V gene is TRBV5-6, the J gene TRBJ2-7; 11 bases fit TRBD2. There are 15 residues in the CDR3. The V segment lost 0 bases and the J segment 2 bases; nucleotides outside the gene matches: 1. Looked up from germline, CDR1 is SGHDT and CDR2 is YYEEEE. CDR3 loop: CASSLGLAGTYEQYF. The CDR3 DNA reads as TGTGCCAGCAGCTTGGGACTAGCGGGAACCTACGAGCAGTACTTC.

The gene calls are TRBV6-6 and TRBJ2-7; a possible D gene is TRBD2 (5 bases). There are 13 residues in the CDR3. V lost 0 bases and J 5 bases, leaving 8 bases between the germline ends. The germline V gene encodes CDR1 MNHNY and CDR2 SVGAGI (reference sequence). CDR3 sequence (DNA): TGTGCCAGCAGTTACTCGATGAGGGACGAGCAGTACTTC. It yields the protein CASSYSMRDEQYF.

The V gene is TRBV4-1, the J gene TRBJ2-1; D tentatively fits TRBD1 or TRBD2 (7 bases each). This CDR3 has 15 amino acids. V was cut by 3 bases and J by 7 bases, with 16 bases left in between. From germline, CDR1 is MGHRA and CDR2 YSYEKL. CDR3 protein: CASSQPSGGGNEQFF. The CDR3 coding sequence is TGCGCCAGCAGCCAGCCCTCAGGGGGAGGGAATGAGCAGTTCTTC.

V and J are TRBV6-1 and TRBJ1-2; no definite D call. Trimming cost V 1 base and J 7 bases, with 4 bases left between them. Germline values: CDR1 MNHNS, CDR2 SASEGT. The CDR3 contains 11 residues. CDR3: CASSEESGYTF. CDR3 bases: TGTGCCAGCAGTGAAGAGAGTGGCTACACCTTC.

The chain joins TRBV4-2 to TRBJ2-7, with D perhaps matching TRBD1 or TRBD2 (5 bases each). CDR3 length equals 14 residues. The V and J ends lost 0 bases and 1 base respectively, with 7 bases between them. CDR1 is LGHNA, CDR2 YNFKEQ, per germline. Here the CDR3 DNA reads TGTGCCAGCAGCCAAGAGGGACGTTCCTACGAGCAGTACTTC. This gives the protein CASSQEGRSYEQYF.

The CDR3 DNA reads TGTGCCAGCAGATTGCTAGCGGGAGGCACCGGGGAGCTGTTTTTT. Translation gives CASRLLAGGTGELFF. The chain couples TRBV7-2 to TRBJ2-2; the match to TRBD2 covers 11 bases. Germline V gene lookup returns CDR1 SGHTA and CDR2 FQGNSA. Trimming removed 6 bases from V and 4 bases from J; junction bases left unmatched: 4. The CDR3 has 15 amino acids.

This rearrangement joins TRBV29-1 to TRBJ2-6; no clear D gene. Trimming shortened V by 6 bases and J by 11 bases, and 11 bases separated the two germline ends. Germline V lookup: CDR1 SQVTM, CDR2 ANQGSEA. This CDR3 spans 11 amino acids. The DNA of the CDR3 is TGCAGCGTCTTTTTGCGTGACGTCCTGACTTTC. Protein product: CSVFLRDVLTF.

The V gene is TRBV2, the J gene TRBJ2-3, with 7 bases lining up with TRBD1. Germline CDR1 is SNHLY and CDR2 is FYNNEI. The junction had 14 bases not matched to a gene; V was cut back by 7 bases and J by 4 bases. The CDR3 length is 16 residues. The chain's CDR3 is CASNLQGRLHSDTQYF. The CDR3 coding sequence is TGTGCCAGCAACCTACAGGGGCGCTTACATTCAGATACGCAGTATTTT. Filled out from reference TRBV2 and TRBJ2-3, the complete variable domain reads EPEVTQTPSHQVTQMGQEVILRCVPISNHLYFYWYRQILGQKVEFLVSFYNNEISEKSEIFDDQFSVERPDGSNFTLKIRSTKLEDSAMYFCASNLQGRLHSDTQYFGPGTRLTVL.

The V call is TRBV5-1, the J call TRBJ1-1, with D uncertain. The germline gives CDR1 SGHRS, CDR2 YFSETQ. This CDR3 comprises 15 residues. Trimming left V 0 bases short and J 0 bases short, with 9 bases between. The CDR3 is CASSLALWVNTEAFF. DNA of the CDR3: TGCGCCAGCAGCTTGGCCCTTTGGGTGAACACTGAAGCTTTCTTT.

This chain joins TRBV5-1 and TRBJ2-1; the D gene is possibly TRBD1 (8 bases). Germline V CDR1 and CDR2: SGHRS, YFSETQ. The CDR3 loop spans 18 amino acids. V lost 3 bases to trimming and J lost 3 bases, with 22 bases between them. The DNA of the CDR3 is TGCGCCAGCAGCTCTTCGCCCAAACAGGGGGGGGACTACAATGAGCAGTTCTTC. Translated, it gives CASSSSPKQGGDYNEQFF.

The rearrangement uses TRBV19 and TRBJ2-6; 9 bases line up with TRBD1. Germline V gene lookup returns CDR1 LNHDA and CDR2 SQIVND (reference sequence). V shed 8 bases, J shed 5 bases, and the junction held 4 bases outside the gene matches. This CDR3 is built from 14 residues. The CDR3 protein is CASWDRAWANVLTF. Written as DNA, the CDR3 is TGTGCCAGTTGGGACAGGGCCTGGGCCAACGTCCTGACTTTC.